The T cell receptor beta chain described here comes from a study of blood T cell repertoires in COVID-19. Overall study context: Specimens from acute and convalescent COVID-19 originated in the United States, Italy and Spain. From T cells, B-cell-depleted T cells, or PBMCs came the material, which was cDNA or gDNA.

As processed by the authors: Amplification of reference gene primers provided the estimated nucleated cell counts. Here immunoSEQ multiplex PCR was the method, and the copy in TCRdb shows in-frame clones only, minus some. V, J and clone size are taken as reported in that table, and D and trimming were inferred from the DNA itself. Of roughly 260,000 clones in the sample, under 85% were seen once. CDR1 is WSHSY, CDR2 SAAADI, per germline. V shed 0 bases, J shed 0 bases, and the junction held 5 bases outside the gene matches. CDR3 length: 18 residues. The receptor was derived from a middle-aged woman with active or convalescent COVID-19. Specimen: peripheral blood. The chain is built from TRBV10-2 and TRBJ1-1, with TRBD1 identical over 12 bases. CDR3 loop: CASSESTGQGAMNTEAFF. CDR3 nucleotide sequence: TGCGCCAGCAGTGAGTCGACGGGACAGGGGGCGATGAACACTGAAGCTTTCTTT.